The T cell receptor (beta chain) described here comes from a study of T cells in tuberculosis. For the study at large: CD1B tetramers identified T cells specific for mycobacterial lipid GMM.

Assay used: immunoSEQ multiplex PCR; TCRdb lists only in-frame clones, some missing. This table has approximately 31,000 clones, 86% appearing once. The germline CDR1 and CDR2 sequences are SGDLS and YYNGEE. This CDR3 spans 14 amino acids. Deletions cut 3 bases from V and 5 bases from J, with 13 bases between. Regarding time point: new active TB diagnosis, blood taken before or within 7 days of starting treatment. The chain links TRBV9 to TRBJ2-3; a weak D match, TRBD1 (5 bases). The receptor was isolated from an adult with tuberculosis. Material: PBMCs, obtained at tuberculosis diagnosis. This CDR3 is CASSARQNGDTQYF. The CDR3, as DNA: TGTGCCAGCAGCGCCAGACAGAATGGAGATACGCAGTATTTT.